This is a list of T cell receptor beta chains from one sample in a study of response to subunit inactivated influenza vaccine. Each CDR3 protein gets one entry after TCRdb re-called the RT-PCR reads with MiXCR. In the table there are roughly 290,000 distinct CDR3 sequences, around a fifth of which are singletons. This material consisted of PBMCs from blood, taken approximately 20 months after vaccination. These receptors originate from a man aged 50-75 years who received an inactivated influenza vaccine. The conserved cysteine and the conserved F or W are not part of the CDR3 here. A row's size may be missing; if present it is once, few, many or a size class.

-,TRBJ1-5,TRBV19,ASRQGVLQPQH
few,TRBJ2-5,TRBV5-1,ASSSSGRTETQY
-,TRBJ1-5,TRBV5-6,ASSMGGFGNQPQH
-,TRBJ2-5,TRBV28,ASNRGDQETQY
-,TRBJ1-5,TRBV6-1,ASSDPPGFNQPQH
-,TRBJ2-1,TRBV28,PDKLGNEQF
many,TRBJ1-4,TRBV4-1,ASSRSGRTNEKLF
-,TRBJ2-7,TRBV11-2,ASSKTLAGGYYEQY
-,TRBJ1-2,TRBV28,ASLGRAGGYT
-,TRBJ2-5,TRBV12-3/TRBV12-4,ASSFGGREETQY
-,TRBJ1-2,TRBV5-1,ASSLGSVSVGYT
-,TRBJ2-3,TRBV12-3/TRBV12-4,ASSPRLGPSGGRSTDTQY
few,TRBJ2-5,TRBV19,ASSIFGTEQETQY
-,TRBJ1-5,TRBV5-6,ASSYYRGDQPQH
-,TRBJ2-1,TRBV7-9,ASSRENEQF
once,TRBJ2-7,TRBV11-2,ASSSPGQGFYEQY
few,TRBJ1-2,TRBV7-8,ASSLTGGKNYGYT
-,TRBJ1-1,TRBV3-1,ASSQDLWGAGAF
few,TRBJ1-5,TRBV28,ASSFERAPYSNQPQH
few,TRBJ2-3,TRBV4-3,ASSQALMSGRRDTQY
many,TRBJ1-2,TRBV6-4,ASSDSGESGYT
few,TRBJ2-3,TRBV29-1,SVEGAGGPGDTQY
few,TRBJ1-2,TRBV7-8,ASSLGSGFVYGYT
-,TRBJ1-6,TRBV20-1,SARDLGQVHSSSYNSPLH
few,TRBJ2-2,TRBV30,AWRGWAGELF
few,TRBJ1-3,TRBV29-1,SVGASGNTIY
-,TRBJ1-5,TRBV19,ASSIEKGRGQPQH
-,TRBJ2-3,TRBV15,ATSRDQGLLLGADTQY
once,TRBJ1-5,TRBV2,ASSRGQISNQPQH
-,TRBJ2-7,TRBV6-2/TRBV6-3,ASTSEQRGAYEQY
few,TRBJ1-4,TRBV11-1,ASARTNEKLF
few,TRBJ2-5,TRBV11-1,ASRGQTSKGKTQY
once,TRBJ2-1,TRBV29-1,SVAGAGAYNEQF
few,TRBJ1-4,TRBV6-1,ASNRQGADEKLF
-,TRBJ1-2,TRBV20-1,SAGTGGAYEGYT
-,TRBJ1-1,TRBV20-1,SARGTGERDTEAF
-,TRBJ1-2,TRBV20-1,SARDGQGVGYT
few,TRBJ1-2,TRBV7-9,ASSPLVRDGYT
-,TRBJ2-3,TRBV2,ASSVRGGTVLSTDTQY
-,TRBJ2-5,TRBV11-1,ASSQPGYQETQY
-,TRBJ1-1,TRBV29-1,SVEFSTLNTEAF
-,TRBJ2-1,TRBV7-2,ASQQGFFYNEQF
-,TRBJ1-3,TRBV6-1,ASKGDALGNTIY
few,TRBJ1-2,TRBV19,ASHGGGYNYGYT
few,TRBJ1-6,TRBV19,ASSTQGTFGSPLH
-,TRBJ2-2,TRBV4-3,ASSETGAPAGELF
-,TRBJ2-7,TRBV5-4,ASSSSAGGPNEQY
many,TRBJ1-2,TRBV29-1,SVAGTGNGYT
few,TRBJ2-7,TRBV20-1,SAIPGGLDEQY
few,TRBJ2-1,TRBV4-1,ASSHRGHNEQF
many,TRBJ2-1,TRBV7-9,ASSFTSGGLNEQF
-,TRBJ1-3,TRBV3-1,ASSHRTGNTIY
-,TRBJ2-7,TRBV3-1,ASSQEHEQY